This T cell receptor beta chain derives from a study of glioma-infiltrating T cells (dated by TCRdb to the mid-2010s). Some background on the complete study: Glioma tissue, non-neoplastic brain tissue and matched peripheral blood mononuclear cells were used as sources from which TCR alpha- and beta-chain repertoires were sequenced. Three low-grade glioma patients, fewer than 10 primary glioblastoma patients and three non-glioma patients contributing non-neoplastic brain tissue were included in the paired cohort. To measure divergence between tissue and blood T-cell populations, each tissue-infiltrating repertoire was compared with the peripheral blood repertoire of the same patient.

Broad study findings and their caveats: Very few CDR3 sequences were found to be shared between tissue and blood, and this scarcity was attributed to high CDR3 diversity and limited sampling. Group comparisons were based on small numbers of patients: three non-neoplastic, three low-grade glioma and eight glioblastoma patients. VJ-independent divergence between tissue and blood was lower than expected in non-neoplastic patients but higher than expected in all gliomas, particularly low-grade gliomas.

V drops 0 bases and J drops 4 bases, leaving 16 bases in between. Spanning cysteine to phenylalanine, the CDR3 consists of 17 amino acids. Left in the record is the CDR3 DNA by itself, 51 bases read in frame from the first base. In the germline V gene, CDR1 corresponds to LGHNA and CDR2 to YSLEER. This clonotype has only a few counts. Its antigen is currently not known. The record has no base qualities; no much larger clone is one base away. TCR alpha and beta CDR3 regions were amplified with the iRepertoire nested amplicon-rescue multiplex PCR (arm-PCR) platform from RNA. For one-step reverse transcription and amplification, roughly 90-400 ng of tissue mRNA or PBMC total RNA was used as input. After bead purification, a secondary multiplex PCR added Illumina adapters, and libraries were gel-purified between 200 and 400 bp. Internal 6-nucleotide barcodes were carried by the libraries and were used for demultiplexing. Sequencing of the libraries was done on an Illumina MiSeq using 2x220 or 2x250 nucleotide paired-end reads. The study's processing was this. Paired reads were merged using FLASH 1.2.11 and were aligned to the GRCh37 human genome using BWA-MEM, after which TRA and TRB reads were extracted. An IMGT-derived reference of cassette sequences and CDR3 motifs, with pseudogenes included, was used for V and J assignment. Reads were translated in three frames, and productive CDR3s were defined as those with a C...FGXG motif and no stop codons. Clonotypes were defined as unique combinations of V-J cassette pair and CDR3 amino acid sequence. Reads were filtered by Hamming distance, thresholded by each sample's sequence error rate in mapped regions. TCRdb trimmed public reads at Q25 via fastp, called clones via MiXCR and kept in-frame beta chains. Records with the same CDR3 protein are collapsed into one entry carrying the most frequent genes and DNA. None of the V and J calls come from the authors' own analysis; TCRdb made them. The sample table lists over 140,000 distinct CDR3 sequences, about two fifths of them with a count of one. Clones ranked in the top ten supply around 18% of the sample.

This sequence originates from a human donor with low-grade glioma or glioblastoma, undergoing nonglioma brain surgery, or in good health (not recorded which). Sequencing was done on a sample of glioma tissue, nonneoplastic brain tissue, or PBMCs (not recorded which). The rearrangement joined TRBV4-3 to TRBJ2-1, with the D gene not confidently named. The bases are TGCGCCAGCAGCCAAGACAGTTACTACCAAGCATACAATGAGCAGTTCTTC. Its translation is CASSQDSYYQAYNEQFF.